A single sample is the source of the 22 T cell receptor beta chains below, sequenced in a study of T cell repertoires in cytomegalovirus infection (dated by TCRdb to 2018 to 2020). The sample's treatment or condition label, in plain terms: in vitro stimulation with specific CMV peptide epitopes to enrich CMV-specific T cells. No cognate antigen is known for these TCRs. Reads for this sample came from an Illumina HiSeq 1500. TCRdb reran the public reads through fastp at Q25 and MiXCR, keeping productive beta chains. Entries are consolidated by CDR3 protein sequence, retaining the most common genes and DNA. The sample table records approximately 770,000 distinct CDR3 sequences; approximately 32% of these occur just once. The top ten constitute over 10% of the sample. The source was cultured CD8+ T cells from PBMCs, collected from culture after CMV antigen stimulation. All receptors derive from a human donor in good health (CMV status not recorded). Some clones in this sample may be carry-over from other donors' samples.

This clonotype occurred a few times. In nucleotides, the CDR3 is TGTGCCAGCAGTTACTCGTCAGCCTACAATGAGCAGTTCTTC. Protein: CASSYSSAYNEQFF. The rearrangement links TRBV6-5 to TRBJ2-1; unclear D gene. Germline V CDR1 and CDR2: MNHEY, SVGAGI. V lost 0 bases to trimming and J lost 2 bases, with 5 bases between them. The length of the CDR3 is 14 residues.

The chain is built from TRBV4-1 and TRBJ1-5; 8 positions match TRBD1. This CDR3 has 16 residues. Germline CDR1 and CDR2: MGHRA and YSYEKL. Trimming took 5 bases from V and 4 from J; bases not matched to a gene: 10. CDR3 nucleotide sequence: TGCGCCAGCAGCTCGGGCCAGGGGGCCGGGAATCAGCCCCAGCATTTT. Translation: CASSSGQGAGNQPQHF.

This clonotype was seen a few times. The rearrangement uses TRBV12-3 or TRBV12-4 and TRBJ2-1; 11 nucleotides align to TRBD2. V was pared by 7 bases and J by 2 bases, with 4 bases of the junction left unmatched. The CDR3 is made up of 15 amino acids. CDR3: CASTRSGGAYNEQFF. The CDR3 DNA reads as TGTGCCAGCACCCGTAGCGGGGGGGCCTACAATGAGCAGTTCTTC.

The J gene is TRBJ2-3, the V gene TRBV7-6; 11 nucleotides match TRBD1. This CDR3 has 17 amino acids. CDR1 and CDR2 from the germline V gene are SGHVS and FNYEAQ. V was pared by 3 bases and J by 1 base, with 6 bases of the junction left unmatched. CDR3 in amino acids: CASSFGQGARGTDTQYF. CDR3 DNA: TGTGCCAGCAGCTTCGGACAGGGGGCGCGGGGCACAGATACGCAGTATTTT.

This chain links TRBV20-1 with TRBJ2-1, with 10 bases that match TRBD1. Germline values: CDR1 DFQATT, CDR2 SNEGSKA (reference sequence). V lost 1 base, J lost 3 bases, and 9 bases stayed unmatched. The CDR3 is made up of 17 amino acids. The CDR3 DNA sequence: TGCAGTGCTAGAGTAATAACTCGGGACAGGGGCTACAATGAGCAGTTCTTC. Its protein product is CSARVITRDRGYNEQFF.

The chain joins TRBV7-2 to TRBJ2-7; TRBD2 aligns across 9 bases. CDR1 and CDR2 from the germline V gene are SGHTA and FQGNSA. Germline trimming cut 3 bases from V and 1 base from J; bases unmatched to any gene: 4. This CDR3 is built from 15 residues. The CDR3 protein is CASSFRLAGSYEQYV. Written as DNA, the CDR3 is TGTGCCAGCAGCTTCCGGCTAGCGGGGTCCTACGAGCAGTACGTC.

V is TRBV12-3 or TRBV12-4 and J is TRBJ1-1; unclear D gene. The CDR3 totals 13 residues. Trimming removed 6 bases at V and 4 bases at J, with 12 bases between. DNA for the CDR3: TGTGCCAGCAGGCCTCGGGGAGGCACTGAAGCTTTCTTT. This gives the protein CASRPRGGTEAFF.

This clonotype was recorded many times. This chain joins TRBV7-9 and TRBJ2-2; 16 bases agree with TRBD2. With V trimmed by 5 bases and J by 6 bases, 9 bases remained unmatched. The CDR3 has 18 amino acids. Germline assignment: CDR1 SEHNR and CDR2 FQNEAQ (reference sequence). The CDR3 coding sequence is TGTGCCAGCAGCCCCCGTGGGACTAGCGGGGGGGCCTCCGGGGAGCTGTTTTTT. Its protein is CASSPRGTSGGASGELFF.

V usage is TRBV29-1 and J usage is TRBJ1-2, with TRBD1 matching over 7 bases. Per the germline V gene, CDR1 is SQVTM and CDR2 is ANQGSEA. With V trimmed by 4 bases and J by 8 bases, 7 bases remained unmatched. This CDR3 has 12 amino acids. The CDR3 region is CSVADRTRGYTF. The CDR3 region has the DNA TGCAGCGTTGCGGACAGGACCCGGGGCTACACCTTC.

The chain recombines TRBV10-3 with TRBJ2-7, with D possibly TRBD1 on 5 matching bases. Germline values: CDR1 ENHRY, CDR2 SYGVKD. The CDR3 consists of 10 residues. V was cut by 7 bases and J by 6 bases, with 7 bases left in between. DNA for the CDR3: TGTGCCATCAAAGGGGCCGAGCAGTACTTC. Translated: CAIKGAEQYF.

In its sample, this clonotype was seen many times. V usage is TRBV7-9 and J usage is TRBJ2-7; possibly TRBD1 or TRBD2 for D (5 bases each). CDR3 length: 14 residues. The germline V and J ends were trimmed by 5 bases and 2 bases, with 13 bases remaining between them. Germline-derived CDR1 and CDR2 are SEHNR and FQNEAQ (reference sequence). In DNA form, the CDR3 reads TGTGCCAGCAGCGTGTCCAGGGAGACCTACGAGCAGTACTTC. This encodes CASSVSRETYEQYF. The full variable domain, with the rest looked up from reference TRBV7-9 and TRBJ2-7, is DTGVSQNPRHKITKRGQNVTFRCDPISEHNRLYWYRQTLGQGPEFLTYFQNEAQLEKSRLLSDRFSAERPKGSFSTLEIQRTEQGDSAMYLCASSVSRETYEQYFGPGTRLTVT.

The gene calls are TRBV27 and TRBJ1-5; unclear D gene. The V gene lost 7 bases and the J gene lost 4 bases, with 20 bases spanning the gap. Germline-derived CDR1 and CDR2 are MNHEY and SMNVEV (reference sequence). CDR3 length: 16 amino acids. CDR3 loop: CASKSGVPWENQPQHF. As DNA, the CDR3 is TGTGCCAGCAAGAGCGGGGTGCCCTGGGAAAATCAGCCCCAGCATTTT.

The gene calls are TRBV24-1 and TRBJ2-2, with TRBD1 matching over 8 bases. V lost 0 bases to trimming and J lost 6 bases; unmatched junction nucleotides: 17. The CDR3 is 20 residues long. Germline loops: CDR1 KGHDR, CDR2 SFDVKD. In DNA form, the CDR3 reads TGTGCCACCAGTGATTTGCGACGGAGTACTACAGGGGGAAGGGCCGGGGAGCTGTTTTTT. Its protein product is CATSDLRRSTTGGRAGELFF.

In this sample, this clonotype turned up a few times. The genes are TRBV27 and TRBJ2-7, with D perhaps assigned TRBD1 or TRBD2 (5 bases each). The CDR3 runs 12 residues. Germline values: CDR1 MNHEY, CDR2 SMNVEV (reference sequence). V lost 10 bases, J lost 6 bases, and 16 bases lay in between. DNA for the CDR3: TGTGCCACCTCTGGGGGTAGGAGCGAGCAGTACTTC. Its translation is CATSGGRSEQYF.

This clonotype was detected a few times. The CDR3 protein is CASSFVTSRTADTQYF. For the CDR3, the DNA is TGTGCCAGCAGTTTCGTGACCAGTCGGACCGCAGATACGCAGTATTTT. The V call is TRBV12-3 or TRBV12-4, the J call TRBJ2-3; D gene uncertain. V lost 3 bases, J lost 4 bases, and 17 bases lay in between. The CDR3 runs 16 residues.

The chain combines TRBV19 with TRBJ2-1, with D maybe TRBD2 (7 bases). This CDR3 is 15 amino acids long. Germline V CDR1 and CDR2: LNHDA, SQIVND (reference sequence). Deletions cut 1 base from V and 6 bases from J, with 13 bases between. CDR3 bases: TGTGCCAGTAGTATAGTGGCGGGGGCGGTCAATGAGCAGTTCTTC. Translated, it gives CASSIVAGAVNEQFF. The variable domain in full, with the rest retrieved from reference TRBV19 and TRBJ2-1, is DGGITQSPKYLFRKEGQNVTLSCEQNLNHDAMYWYRQDPGQGLRLIYYSQIVNDFQKGDIAEGYSVSREKKESFPLTVTSAQKNPTAFYLCASSIVAGAVNEQFFGPGTRLTVL.

The genes are TRBV7-4 and TRBJ1-1, with 8 bases matching TRBD1. The germline V gene has CDR1 SGHVT and CDR2 SQSDAQ. CDR3 length: 15 amino acids. The V gene end was trimmed by 4 bases and the J gene end by 3 bases; junction bases not matched to a gene: 7. DNA of the CDR3: TGTGCCAGCAGCTCTACAGGGGGTGGGGACACTGAAGCTTTCTTT. Amino acids: CASSSTGGGDTEAFF. Drawing the rest from reference TRBV7-4 and TRBJ1-1, the complete variable domain is GAGVSQSPRYKVAKRGRDVALRCDSISGHVTLYWYRQTLGQGSEVLTYSQSDAQRDKSGRPSGRFSAERPERSVSTLKIQRTEQGDSAVYLCASSSTGGGDTEAFFGQGTRLTVV.

This clonotype was seen more than once but under ten times. V and J are TRBV19 and TRBJ1-2; TRBD1 aligns across 8 bases. V lost 6 bases to trimming and J lost 6 bases; unmatched junction nucleotides: 9. From germline, CDR1 is LNHDA and CDR2 SQIVND (reference sequence). The CDR3 sequence is 14 residues long. The CDR3 here is CASSPLTGDDGYTF. The CDR3, as DNA: TGTGCCAGTAGCCCTTTGACAGGGGACGATGGCTACACCTTC.

The chain carries TRBV6-2 or TRBV6-3 and TRBJ2-1; 9 bases fit TRBD2. CDR1 and CDR2 from the germline V gene are MNHEY and SVGEGT. The CDR3 has 20 residues. Germline trimming cut 5 bases from V and 2 bases from J; bases unmatched to any gene: 19. This CDR3 reads CASSQDKSPPSGTAYNEQFF. CDR3 in DNA: TGTGCCAGCAGTCAAGATAAAAGCCCTCCTAGCGGGACCGCCTACAATGAGCAGTTCTTC.

This clonotype was seen a few times. The chain combines TRBV4-3 with TRBJ1-6; D unclear. Trimming stripped 0 bases from V and 7 bases from J, with 10 bases between. The CDR3 spans 15 residues. The germline CDR1 and CDR2 sequences are LGHNA and YSLEER. Written as DNA, the CDR3 is TGCGCCAGCAGCCAAGACTCGGGTATGAATTCACCCCTCCACTTT. It yields the protein CASSQDSGMNSPLHF.

The chain couples TRBV7-9 to TRBJ1-4; D is ambiguous. The CDR3 loop spans 13 amino acids. Looked up from germline, CDR1 is SEHNR and CDR2 is FQNEAQ (reference sequence). Trimming took off 2 bases at V and 4 bases at J, with 5 bases between the two ends. The CDR3 DNA sequence: TGTGCCAGCAGCTTAAAGGTTAATGAAAAACTGTTTTTT. Its translation is CASSLKVNEKLFF.

The rearrangement links TRBV9 to TRBJ1-2; D not certain. Germline V gene data show CDR1 as SGDLS and CDR2 as YYNGEE. V lost 3 bases and J 2 bases, leaving 5 bases between the germline ends. CDR3 size: 12 residues. This chain's CDR3 is CASSARNYGYTF. DNA of the CDR3: TGTGCCAGCAGCGCAAGAAACTATGGCTACACCTTC.